The 27 T cell receptor beta chains reported below all come from one sample, sequenced in a study of Ad26.COV2.S vaccination and SARS-CoV-2 variants. Repertoires were generated with immunoSEQ multiplex PCR, while TCRdb's copy carries only in-frame clones and drops some. The repertoire holds about 320,000 clones, with around 81% as singletons. Indicated treatment: 15 to 20 received Ad26.COV2.S at low or high dose, single or two shots; about 5 received placebo; per-sample allocation not given. Sampling happened 63 days after the first vaccine or placebo injection. This specimen consisted of peripheral blood, obtained in a trial of Ad26.COV2.S vaccine versus placebo. The source of these receptors is a person between 18 and 59 years old who received the Ad26.COV2.S COVID-19 vaccine or a placebo.

The CDR3 bases are TGTGCCAGCAGCTTGGCGGCCAGCGAGGCCCAGTACTTC. The encoded protein is CASSLAASEAQYF. The rearrangement links TRBV5-6 to TRBJ2-5; D ambiguous. The CDR3 runs 13 residues. Germline CDR1 is SGHDT and CDR2 is YYEEEE. The V and J ends lost 0 bases and 9 bases respectively, with 12 bases between them.

V and J are TRBV29-1 and TRBJ2-3, with unresolved D. The CDR3 totals 12 residues. Trimming removed 8 bases from V and 5 bases from J, with 14 bases in between. Germline values: CDR1 SQVTM, CDR2 ANQGSEA. The CDR3 here is CSNGRVGDTQYF. As DNA, the CDR3 is TGCAGCAATGGACGGGTCGGAGATACGCAGTATTTT.

CDR3 bases: TGCGCCAGCAGCCAACCCGGACAGGGAAACACTGAAGCTTTCTTT. It encodes CASSQPGQGNTEAFF. The chain recombines TRBV4-1 with TRBJ1-1; 8 positions agree with TRBD1. Germline loops: CDR1 MGHRA, CDR2 YSYEKL. The V segment lost 2 bases and the J segment 2 bases; nucleotides outside the gene matches: 4. The CDR3 is 15 residues long.

The table lists this clone with a count of one. The chain carries TRBV5-1 and TRBJ2-7; TRBD2 is a possible D gene (5 bases). Trimming removed 0 bases from V and 7 bases from J, with 14 bases in between. Germline CDR1 reads SGHRS; CDR2 reads YFSETQ. The CDR3 has 14 residues. CDR3: CASSLDPGTREQYF. DNA of the CDR3: TGCGCCAGCAGCTTGGACCCGGGAACGAGGGAGCAGTACTTC.

V is TRBV7-3 and J is TRBJ2-3; 13 bases agree with TRBD2. J lost 0 bases, V lost 3 bases, and 0 bases had no gene match. In germline, CDR1 is SGHTA, CDR2 FQGTGA. The CDR3 is made up of 16 amino acids. The DNA for the CDR3 is TGTGCCAGCAGCTTGGGACTAGCGGGGAGCACAGATACGCAGTATTTT. This sequence encodes CASSLGLAGSTDTQYF.

The chain carries TRBV7-8 and TRBJ1-5, with D hard to call. The V and J ends lost 5 bases and 9 bases respectively, with 11 bases between them. The germline V gene has CDR1 SGHVS and CDR2 FQNEAQ. This CDR3 is built from 12 residues. CDR3 nucleotide sequence: TGTGCCAGCAGCCCCCAAGGACCGCCCCAGCATTTT. It translates to CASSPQGPPQHF.

The V and J genes are TRBV28 and TRBJ1-1; TRBD1 aligns across 8 bases. After removal of 5 bases from V and 0 bases from J, the junction contained 8 bases not matched to a gene. Germline V gene sequence: CDR1 MDHEN, CDR2 SYDVKM. The CDR3 totals 16 residues. CDR3 sequence (DNA): TGTGCCAGCAGTGGACAGGGAATCTCCCTGAACACTGAAGCTTTCTTT. It codes for CASSGQGISLNTEAFF.

The chain uses TRBV5-4 and TRBJ2-7; the match to TRBD1 covers 7 bases. The ends lost 4 bases at V and 4 bases at J; junction bases unmatched: 11. CDR3 length equals 15 residues. Germline lookup yields CDR1 SGHNT and CDR2 YYREEE (reference sequence). The CDR3 sequence is CASSRSQGGPYEQYF. CDR3 coding DNA: TGTGCCAGCAGCCGCAGTCAAGGGGGCCCTTACGAGCAGTACTTC.

The DNA of the CDR3 is TGTGCCAGCAGCCCCATTACTGGGGCCAACGTCCTGACTTTC. This translates into CASSPITGANVLTF. The chain links TRBV11-1 to TRBJ2-6; D not certain. V was pared by 5 bases and J by 2 bases, with 7 bases between. Germline V gene sequence: CDR1 SGHAT, CDR2 FQDESV (reference sequence). The CDR3 runs to 14 residues. Complete variable domain (other parts from reference TRBV11-1 and TRBJ2-6): EAEVAQSPRYKITEKSQAVAFWCDPISGHATLYWYRQILGQGPELLVQFQDESVVDDSQLPKDRFSAERLKGVDSTLKIQPAELGDSAMYLCASSPITGANVLTFGAGSRLTVL.

V and J are TRBV11-2 and TRBJ2-2; 8 nucleotides agree with TRBD2. The CDR3 sequence is 16 residues long. Germline CDR1 is SGHAT and CDR2 is FQNNGV. Trimming cost V 3 bases and J 3 bases; bases outside gene matches: 6. The CDR3 DNA sequence: TGTGCCAGCAGCTTTCCGGGACTAGTAGACACCGGGGAGCTGTTTTTT. This encodes CASSFPGLVDTGELFF. Supplemented by reference TRBV11-2 and TRBJ2-2, the full variable domain reads EAGVAQSPRYKIIEKRQSVAFWCNPISGHATLYWYQQILGQGPKLLIQFQNNGVVDDSQLPKDRFSAERLKGVDSTLKIQPAKLEDSAVYLCASSFPGLVDTGELFFGEGSRLTVL.

V usage is TRBV16 and J usage is TRBJ1-1; D remains ambiguous. Germline V gene data show CDR1 as KGHSY and CDR2 as FQNENV. The CDR3 spans 14 residues. Between the trimmed V and J ends, which lost 0 bases and 1 base, there was a span of 6 bases. CDR3 nucleotide sequence: TGTGCCAGCAGCCAATCAACAGCGAACACTGAAGCTTTCTTT. Protein: CASSQSTANTEAFF.

This chain connects TRBV5-1 to TRBJ2-7; no reliable D call. The CDR3 is 13 residues long. The germline V gene has CDR1 SGHRS and CDR2 YFSETQ. With 9 bases removed from V and 0 bases from J, the gap between germline ends came to 13 bases. CDR3 protein: CATSRTSSYEQYF. The CDR3 DNA sequence: TGCGCCACCTCGCGAACAAGCTCCTACGAGCAGTACTTC.

The genes are TRBV15 and TRBJ2-1; D not resolved. CDR3 length: 18 amino acids. CDR1 is LNHNV, CDR2 YYDKDF, per germline (reference sequence). V was trimmed by 5 bases and J by 0 bases, leaving 20 bases between them. CDR3 DNA sequence: TGTGCCACCAGCGGCCGAAGAGGTCCCTCCAGCTCCTACAATGAGCAGTTCTTC. Its translation is CATSGRRGPSSSYNEQFF.

V usage is TRBV7-2 and J usage is TRBJ2-5; TRBD1 agrees at 9 bases. Germline V gene lookup returns CDR1 SGHTA and CDR2 FQGNSA. The CDR3 covers 15 residues. After removal of 5 bases from V and 5 bases from J, the junction contained 9 bases not matched to a gene. CDR3 protein: CASSPEQGAGETQYF. The CDR3 DNA follows: TGTGCCAGCAGCCCAGAACAGGGGGCCGGGGAGACCCAGTACTTC.

The J gene is TRBJ2-3, the V gene TRBV28; D possibly corresponds to TRBD2 (5 bases). Trimming pared 10 bases from V and 0 bases from J, leaving 14 bases between. The CDR3 is 14 residues long. Germline CDR1 and CDR2: MDHEN and SYDVKM. Written as DNA, the CDR3 is TGTGCCACCACCCTGGAGGCTAGCACAGATACGCAGTATTTT. It encodes CATTLEASTDTQYF.

The chain joins TRBV19 to TRBJ2-1, with 9 bases identical to TRBD2. Unmatched junction bases numbered 6, after V lost 3 bases and J lost 6 bases. The CDR3 loop spans 15 amino acids. The V gene's germline CDR1 is LNHDA and CDR2 SQIVND (reference sequence). CDR3 residues: CASSIVGLAINEQFF. The CDR3 DNA is TGTGCCAGTAGTATTGTGGGACTAGCAATCAATGAGCAGTTCTTC.

The V call is TRBV7-2, the J call TRBJ2-5; 8 positions match TRBD1. Looked up from germline, CDR1 is SGHTA and CDR2 is FQGNSA. The CDR3 extends over 17 amino acids. V lost 0 bases and J lost 6; bases outside the gene matches: 12. DNA for the CDR3: TGTGCCAGCAGCTTAGCCGCTTCCGGGACAGGAGGAAAGACCCAGTACTTC. Protein: CASSLAASGTGGKTQYF.

This rearrangement joins TRBV5-1 to TRBJ2-4; a possible D gene is TRBD1 (5 bases). The V end lost 0 bases, the J end lost 7 bases, and 5 bases lay between the germline ends. CDR1 SGHRS and CDR2 YFSETQ come from the germline V gene. The CDR3 sequence is 12 residues long. The CDR3 spells CASSLAGNIQYF. Written as DNA, the CDR3 is TGCGCCAGCAGCTTGGCAGGGAACATTCAGTACTTC.

The chain joins TRBV25-1 to TRBJ2-1; a possible D gene is TRBD1 (6 bases). This CDR3 is built from 14 residues. V shed 3 bases and J shed 8 bases, with 14 bases lying between them. Looked up from germline, CDR1 is MGHDK and CDR2 is SYGVNS. The CDR3 bases are TGTGCCAGCAGTGATCCCGGACAGACCGATGAGCAGTTCTTC. Encoded protein: CASSDPGQTDEQFF.

This clone was observed a handful of times. The chain has TRBV4-2 and TRBJ2-3, with D possibly TRBD2 on 6 matching bases. Germline-derived CDR1 and CDR2 are LGHNA and YNFKEQ. This CDR3 region has 16 residues. Trimming left V 3 bases short and J 8 bases short, with 21 bases between. The CDR3 sequence: CASSQPKLAVRSTQYF. The DNA of the CDR3 is TGTGCCAGCAGCCAGCCCAAACTAGCCGTAAGGTCTACGCAGTATTTT.

The genes are TRBV5-1 and TRBJ2-7; the D call may be TRBD1 or TRBD2 (5 bases each). V was shortened by 2 bases and J by 1 base, with 10 bases between the two germline ends. CDR3 length: 14 residues. Germline V lookup: CDR1 SGHRS, CDR2 YFSETQ. CDR3: CASSFWDGSYEQYF. In DNA form, the CDR3 reads TGCGCCAGCAGCTTCTGGGACGGTTCCTACGAGCAGTACTTC.

V gene TRBV3-1 (or the pseudogene TRBV3-2) combines with J gene TRBJ2-1; 11 bases map to TRBD2. The CDR3 totals 16 residues. Germline values: CDR1 LGHDT, CDR2 YNNKEL (reference sequence). After removal of 4 bases from V and 4 bases from J, the junction contained 6 bases not matched to a gene. The CDR3 here is CASSLAGGPKYNEQFF. The CDR3 nucleotides read TGTGCCAGCAGCCTAGCGGGGGGGCCGAAATACAATGAGCAGTTCTTC.

The rearrangement links TRBV6-1 to TRBJ1-1; D is uncertain. In germline, CDR1 is MNHNS, CDR2 SASEGT. CDR3 size: 18 residues. Trimming took 3 bases from V and 5 from J, leaving 25 bases between them. CDR3 region: CASSEAAGSGLWGTEAFF. In DNA form, the CDR3 reads TGTGCCAGCAGTGAGGCAGCGGGGAGTGGTCTATGGGGAACTGAAGCTTTCTTT.

The V and J genes are TRBV27 and TRBJ1-2, with TRBD1 matching over 7 bases. The J segment lost 0 bases and the V segment lost 6 bases, leaving 10 bases of the junction unmatched. CDR3 size: 16 residues. The germline V gene encodes CDR1 MNHEY and CDR2 SMNVEV (reference sequence). CDR3: CASSRDSLRPNYGYTF. The DNA of the CDR3 is TGTGCCAGCAGCAGGGACAGTCTTCGTCCTAACTATGGCTACACCTTC.

This chain uses TRBV25-1 with TRBJ2-7, with D possibly matching TRBD1 (6 bases). V shed 3 bases and J shed 6 bases, with 15 bases lying between them. Germline V gives CDR1 MGHDK, CDR2 SYGVNS. The CDR3 extends over 14 amino acids. The CDR3 protein is CASSDSRGYTEQYF. The CDR3 nucleotides read TGTGCCAGCAGTGATTCAAGGGGGTACACCGAGCAGTACTTC.

This chain uses TRBV7-2 with TRBJ1-1; no reliable D call. V lost 1 base, J lost 1 base, and 4 bases lay in between. This CDR3 comprises 13 residues. From germline, CDR1 is SGHTA and CDR2 FQGNSA. In nucleotides, the CDR3 is TGTGCCAGCAGCTTAGGGCAGAACACTGAAGCTTTCTTT. Translating gives CASSLGQNTEAFF.

The rearrangement joins TRBV27 to TRBJ2-3, with TRBD1 matching 9 bases. The CDR3 length is 16 residues. Germline CDR1 MNHEY, CDR2 SMNVEV (reference sequence). The J segment lost 1 base and the V segment lost 6 bases, leaving 8 bases of the junction unmatched. CDR3 in amino acids: CASRYSTGGGTDTQYF. The DNA of the CDR3 is TGTGCCAGCAGGTATTCGACAGGGGGAGGCACAGATACGCAGTATTTT.